Shown below are 8 T cell receptor beta chains from a single sample sequenced in a study of T-cell reconstitution after alpha-beta-depleted transplantation in children (dated by TCRdb to about 2016). Library prep was done by PCR. The sequencer was an Illumina HiSeq 2500. To normalize quantification of the TCRbeta repertoire, the TCR libraries were built with molecular barcoding that relied on unique molecular identifiers. The raw public reads went through TCRdb reprocessing: fastp at Q25, MiXCR clone calling, in-frame beta chains kept. Each entry is one CDR3 protein sequence, shown with its most common DNA and genes. The sample data list hundreds of thousands of distinct CDR3 sequences, and under 20% of these were observed just once. The biggest ten clones account for approximately 5% of the sample. The label giving this sample's treatment or condition can be read as: allogeneic hematopoietic cell transplantation with graft depleted of TCRalphabeta T cells and CD19 B cells.

This specimen consisted of PBMCs, mostly from graft donor cells, obtained 360 days after TCRalphabeta/CD19-depleted stem cell transplant. These receptors were obtained from a male patient younger than 18 who had a stem cell transplant for acute lymphoblastic leukemia, so the T cells may come from the graft donor.

This clonotype was seen just once. A clone one base away is much larger, so this may be a read error. The J gene is TRBJ1-6, the V gene TRBV27; no clear D gene. V was trimmed by 7 bases and J by 13 bases, leaving 23 bases between them. This CDR3 is built from 15 residues. Germline assignment: CDR1 MNHEY and CDR2 SMNVEV (reference sequence). The chain's CDR3 is CASTFQRDGTGPLHF. Here the CDR3 DNA reads TGTGCCAGCACCTTTCAGCGTGACGGCACGGGTCCCCTCCACTTT.

This chain joins TRBV12-3 or TRBV12-4 and TRBJ2-1; tentatively, D is TRBD2 (6 bases). Trimming took off 6 bases at V and 5 bases at J, with 14 bases between the two ends. The CDR3 has 14 residues. The CDR3 protein is CASSQRDFDNEQFF. The CDR3 DNA is TGTGCCAGCAGCCAACGGGACTTTGACAATGAGCAGTTCTTC.

The CDR3 sequence is CASSQELAGVRHEQFF. For the CDR3, the DNA is TGTGCCAGCAGCCAAGAACTAGCGGGAGTGAGGCATGAGCAGTTCTTC. The rearrangement joins TRBV3-1 to TRBJ2-1, with TRBD2 matching over 11 bases. Germline loops: CDR1 LGHDT, CDR2 YNNKEL (reference sequence). With V trimmed by 0 bases and J by 8 bases, 6 bases remained unmatched. The CDR3 is 16 amino acids.

This clonotype was detected ten times or more. V and J are TRBV27 and TRBJ2-3, with 9 bases lining up with TRBD2. The CDR3 covers 15 residues. The ends lost 3 bases at V and 4 bases at J; junction bases unmatched: 5. From germline, CDR1 is MNHEY and CDR2 SMNVEV (reference sequence). CDR3 nucleotide sequence: TGTGCCAGCAGTTTTGGAGCGGGAGGCCCAGATACGCAGTATTTT. Translated, it gives CASSFGAGGPDTQYF.

V is TRBV2 and J is TRBJ1-1, with D unclear. The CDR3 consists of 14 residues. V lost 0 bases and J lost 0, with 5 bases in between. Germline V gives CDR1 SNHLY, CDR2 FYNNEI. CDR3 DNA: TGTGCCAGCAGTGAAGCGCAGGTGAACACTGAAGCTTTCTTT. Its protein is CASSEAQVNTEAFF.

The rearrangement links TRBV2 to TRBJ2-1; 7 nucleotides agree with TRBD1. Germline CDR1 SNHLY, CDR2 FYNNEI. With V trimmed by 3 bases and J by 1 base, 6 bases remained unmatched. The CDR3 spans 16 residues. CDR3 in amino acids: CASSDLYRGSYNEQFF. In DNA form, the CDR3 reads TGTGCCAGCAGTGACTTATACAGGGGTTCCTACAATGAGCAGTTCTTC.

Comment on this clonotype: A read error may explain this, as a much larger clone is one base away. J is TRBJ2-1 and V is TRBV5-1; 7 bases map to TRBD2. V was clipped by 0 bases and J by 1 base; unmatched bases: 7. The CDR3 is 17 residues long. CDR1 SGHRS and CDR2 YFSETQ come from the germline V gene. CDR3 in amino acids: CASSLAGGLWSYNEQFF. The CDR3, as DNA: TGCGCCAGCAGCTTGGCCGGGGGGTTATGGTCCTACAATGAGCAGTTCTTC.

This clonotype was seen a handful of times. V and J are TRBV5-6 and TRBJ2-1; unclear D gene. The germline CDR1 and CDR2 sequences are SGHDT and YYEEEE. This CDR3 region has 14 residues. Deletions cut 0 bases from V and 8 bases from J, with 12 bases between. The CDR3 region is CASSLASPGDEQFF. The CDR3 DNA is TGTGCCAGCAGCTTGGCTTCTCCGGGCGATGAGCAGTTCTTC.